This T cell receptor (beta chain) was captured in a study of blood T cell repertoires in COVID-19. Looking at the study overall: From the United States, Italy and Spain came samples of acute and convalescent COVID-19. T cells, B-cell-depleted T cells, or PBMCs provided the cDNA or gDNA that served as material.

V dropped 3 bases and J dropped 4 bases, with 7 bases sitting between them. The CDR3 length is 12 residues. Germline-derived CDR1 and CDR2 are SGHDT and YYEEEE. This clone turned up a few times. Original data processing: Amplification of reference gene primers provided the estimated nucleated cell counts. Profiled with immunoSEQ multiplex PCR; TCRdb holds only in-frame clones, not every one. V and J calls and clone size are copied from that table; D and trimming were computed from the DNA. The sample includes roughly 40,000 clones, roughly three quarters of them seen just once. This clonotype originated in a man at least 80 years old with acute or convalescent COVID-19. Sequencing input: peripheral blood. The chain uses TRBV5-6 and TRBJ1-2; maybe TRBD1 (6 bases). CDR3 in DNA: TGTGCCAGCAGCTCCAGGGGCTATGGCTACACCTTC. Translated, it gives CASSSRGYGYTF. The variable domain in full, completed from reference TRBV5-6 and TRBJ1-2, reads DAGVTQSPTHLIKTRGQQVTLRCSPKSGHDTVSWYQQALGQGPQFIFQYYEEEERQRGNFPDRFSGHQFPNYSSELNVNALLLGDSALYLCASSSRGYGYTFGSGTRLTVV.